Shown below are 14 T cell receptor beta chains from a single sample sequenced in a study of CD8 T cells in Susac syndrome (dated by TCRdb to between 2018 and 2020). Library prep was done by the immunoSEQ multiplex PCR assay. RNA was extracted with the RNeasy kit and roughly 0.5 to 1 ug was reverse transcribed using random hexamers. Through fastp at Q25 and MiXCR, TCRdb rebuilt clones from the public reads, retaining in-frame beta chains. Entries that share a CDR3 protein sequence are merged under the most common genes and DNA. The sample profile shows some 110,000 distinct CDR3 sequences; 85% to 95% of them were found once. The ten most abundant clones make up 0.093% of the sample. Source material: CD4+ T cells from PBMCs. The receptors shown here come from a human donor with multiple sclerosis.

This clonotype showed up just once. V and J are TRBV11-2 and TRBJ2-7; TRBD1 matches 8 bases. Trimming took 2 bases from V and 2 from J; bases not matched to a gene: 29. Per the germline V gene, CDR1 is SGHAT and CDR2 is FQNNGV. This CDR3 is 23 amino acids long. CDR3 residues: CASSLFEGTGLSDRGSRTYEQYF. The CDR3 coding sequence is TGTGCCAGCAGCTTATTTGAGGGGACAGGTTTGTCGGACCGTGGTTCTCGGACCTACGAGCAGTACTTC.

The V gene is TRBV29-1, the J gene TRBJ2-7; D perhaps matches TRBD1 (6 bases). The CDR3 length is 12 residues. The V end was cut by 0 bases, the J end by 3 bases, with 6 bases between. The V gene's germline CDR1 is SQVTM and CDR2 ANQGSEA. This CDR3 is CSVEDRGYEQYF. In DNA, the CDR3 is TGCAGCGTTGAAGACAGGGGCTACGAGCAGTACTTC.

The chain uses TRBV11-2 and TRBJ1-1; D remains unclear. The V end lost 3 bases, the J end lost 6 bases, and 11 bases lay between the germline ends. The V gene's germline CDR1 is SGHAT and CDR2 FQNNGV. The CDR3 totals 13 residues. Here the CDR3 reads CASSFREAAEAFF. The CDR3 nucleotides are TGTGCCAGCAGCTTTAGGGAAGCGGCTGAAGCTTTCTTT.

CDR3 in amino acids: CALRGEGAEAFF. In nucleotides, the CDR3 is TGTGCCCTAAGGGGGGAAGGCGCTGAAGCTTTCTTT. The V call is TRBV28, the J call TRBJ1-1; D is perhaps TRBD1 (6 bases). The V end was cut by 11 bases, the J end by 6 bases, with 16 bases between. Germline CDR1 is MDHEN and CDR2 is SYDVKM. The CDR3 is 12 amino acids. The full variable domain, its missing parts supplied by reference TRBV28 and TRBJ1-1, is DVKVTQSSRYLVKRTGEKVFLECVQDMDHENMFWYRQDPGLGLRLIYFSYDVKMKEKGDIPEGYSVSREKKERFSLILESASTNQTSMYLCALRGEGAEAFFGQGTRLTVV.

The genes are TRBV6-2 or TRBV6-3 and TRBJ1-2; the match to TRBD1 covers 8 bases. Looked up from germline, CDR1 is MNHEY and CDR2 is SVGEGT. The CDR3 length is 14 residues. Unmatched junction bases numbered 11, after V lost 7 bases and J lost 7 bases. The CDR3 DNA reads as TGTGCCAGCACTGCCGACAGGGGATATAGTGGCTACACCTTC. This codes for CASTADRGYSGYTF.

In nucleotides, the CDR3 is TGCAGCGTTGCTAGTAGTCCGGACACTGAAGCTTTCTTT. Translated, it gives CSVASSPDTEAFF. The V gene is TRBV29-1, the J gene TRBJ1-1; no reliable D call. Trimming cost V 4 bases and J 3 bases, with 12 bases left between them. Germline values: CDR1 SQVTM, CDR2 ANQGSEA. The CDR3 extends over 13 amino acids. The full variable domain, rest sourced from reference TRBV29-1 and TRBJ1-1, is SAVISQKPSRDICQRGTSLTIQCQVDSQVTMMFWYRQQPGQSLTLIATANQGSEATYESGFVIDKFPISRPNLTFSTLTVSNMSPEDSSIYLCSVASSPDTEAFFGQGTRLTVV.

This clonotype showed up just once. The rearrangement uses TRBV24-1 and TRBJ2-1; a possible D gene is TRBD2 (5 bases). CDR3 size: 14 residues. CDR1 and CDR2 (germline): KGHDR, SFDVKD. The V end lost 1 base, the J end lost 6 bases, and 9 bases lay between the germline ends. This CDR3 reads CATSDFGEGNEQFF. Written as DNA, the CDR3 is TGTGCCACCAGTGATTTCGGGGAAGGCAATGAGCAGTTCTTC.

The chain joins TRBV6-2 or TRBV6-3 to TRBJ2-5, with D possibly being TRBD1 (6 bases). The CDR3 spans 14 residues. V dropped 4 bases and J dropped 3 bases, with 12 bases sitting between them. Germline loops: CDR1 MNHEY, CDR2 SVGEGT. The CDR3 nucleotides read TGTGCCAGCAGTTCGCGGACAGAAAAAGAGACCCAGTACTTC. Its translation: CASSSRTEKETQYF.

The rearrangement uses TRBV3-1 and TRBJ1-1, with no clear D. V lost 5 bases to trimming and J lost 1 base, with 8 bases between them. The CDR3 has 13 residues. CDR1 and CDR2 (germline): LGHDT, YNNKEL (reference sequence). The CDR3 region has the DNA TGTGCCAGCAGCGTGACTGAGAACACTGAAGCTTTCTTT. Translated, it gives CASSVTENTEAFF.

The rearrangement joins TRBV2 to TRBJ2-3, with TRBD2 identical over 7 bases. CDR3 length: 12 amino acids. V lost 8 bases to trimming and J lost 6 bases; unmatched junction nucleotides: 5. Germline CDR1 reads SNHLY; CDR2 reads FYNNEI. Here the CDR3 reads CASVPAGDTQYF. The DNA of the CDR3 is TGTGCCAGCGTGCCAGCGGGGGATACGCAGTATTTT.

The genes are TRBV6-5 and TRBJ1-4; TRBD1 matches at 9 bases. From germline, CDR1 is MNHEY and CDR2 SVGAGI. CDR3 size: 15 residues. V was clipped by 6 bases and J by 4 bases; unmatched bases: 6. Here the CDR3 reads CASSQQGANNEKLFF. For the CDR3, the DNA is TGTGCCAGCAGCCAACAGGGGGCGAATAATGAAAAACTGTTTTTT.

V and J are TRBV6-5 and TRBJ2-3, with 9 nucleotides matching TRBD1. Losses at the gene ends were 6 bases for V and 0 bases for J; bases not matched to a gene: 4. Looked up from germline, CDR1 is MNHEY and CDR2 is SVGAGI. The CDR3 runs 15 residues. The CDR3 region has the DNA TGTGCCAGCAGCCGACAGGGGGACAGCACAGATACGCAGTATTTT. Translating it yields CASSRQGDSTDTQYF.

The V call is TRBV5-4, the J call TRBJ2-1, with 8 nucleotides matching TRBD2. After removal of 2 bases from V and 3 bases from J, the junction contained 4 bases not matched to a gene. The length of the CDR3 is 15 residues. In germline, CDR1 is SGHNT, CDR2 YYREEE (reference sequence). The CDR3 spells CASSFLLADYNEQFF. In DNA form, the CDR3 reads TGTGCCAGCAGCTTTCTACTAGCGGACTACAATGAGCAGTTCTTC.

V is TRBV2 and J is TRBJ1-3, with D perhaps matching TRBD1 (5 bases). This CDR3 spans 14 amino acids. From germline, CDR1 is SNHLY and CDR2 FYNNEI. Trimming pared 7 bases from V and 8 bases from J, leaving 18 bases between. The CDR3 loop is CASISRDGRDTIYF. The CDR3 nucleotides read TGTGCCAGCATTTCGCGGGACGGGCGAGACACCATATATTTT.